The text below deals with one T cell receptor (beta chain). The sample comes from a study of blood T cell repertoires in COVID-19. Background on the study: Sites across the United States, Italy and Spain contributed samples from acute and convalescent COVID-19.

During active infection, Seattle patients enrolled and were then monitored through disease. In the original processing: Nucleated cell number was recorded as an estimate derived from reference gene primer amplification. TCRdb's copy holds only in-frame clones and misses some; the assay was immunoSEQ multiplex PCR. V and J calls and clone size follow that table, whereas D and trimming were derived from the DNA. This repertoire shows 100,000 to 150,000 clones, more than 75% found once; its top ten account for 9.5% to 12%. Germline-derived CDR1 and CDR2 are SGHTA and FQGNSA. The CDR3 runs 15 residues. With V trimmed by 5 bases and J by 5 bases, 7 bases remained unmatched.

The gene calls are TRBV7-2 and TRBJ2-2; 8 bases agree with TRBD1. This receptor was identified in a woman between 65 and 79 years old with COVID-19, enrolled during active disease. The sequenced sample was peripheral blood. The DNA for the CDR3 is TGTGCCAGCAGCCTCCGACAGGGGAGGACCGGGGAGCTGTTTTTT. It yields the protein CASSLRQGRTGELFF.